This is a list of T cell receptor beta chains from one sample in a study of human T cells and chemical hapten exposure. TCRdb recomputed calls from the RACE reads with MiXCR, one row per CDR3 protein. The profile covers a few hundred thousand distinct CDR3 sequences, with under 6.5% appearing a single time and about 5% taken by the ten largest. Here the sequenced sample was whole blood, taken in connection with sensitization to the hapten diphenylcyclopropenone (DPC). Receptors originate from a woman under 30 with alopecia areata. Some clones in this sample may be carry-over from other donors' samples. Both conserved end residues are part of each CDR3. The order of the fields is V gene, clone size, J gene, D gene, CDR3 protein, CDR3 DNA. The D gene is left open where the match is weak. Clone size is given for some rows only: seen once, a few or many times, or a class if the clone is expanded.

>TRBV6-2/TRBV6-3|few|TRBJ2-3|TRBD1
CASSYSPFYRGITDTQYF
TGTGCCAGCAGTTACTCACCCTTTTACAGGGGGATCACAGATACGCAGTATTTT
>TRBV3-1|few|TRBJ1-1|-
CASSQGSRAFF
TGTGCCAGCAGCCAAGGGAGTCGGGCTTTCTTT
>TRBV5-5|few|TRBJ1-5|-
CASSLLAPTGWSNQPQHF
TGTGCCAGCAGCTTGCTCGCTCCGACAGGTTGGAGCAATCAGCCCCAGCATTTT
>TRBV13|-|TRBJ1-1|-
CASSLLGYMNTEAFF
TGTGCCAGCAGCTTATTGGGTTACATGAACACTGAAGCTTTCTTT
>TRBV20-1|many|TRBJ1-3|-
CSAGTGSGNTIYF
TGCAGTGCCGGTACAGGCTCTGGAAACACCATATATTTT
>TRBV29-1|many|TRBJ1-1|TRBD1
CSAAQGPEAFF
TGCAGCGCTGCACAGGGGCCTGAAGCTTTCTTT
>TRBV2|-|TRBJ1-1|-
CASSEILGWDEAFF
TGTGCCAGCAGTGAAATTTTAGGTTGGGACGAAGCTTTCTTT
>TRBV11-2|many|TRBJ1-1|-
CASSLEGGGGTEAFF
TGTGCCAGCAGCTTAGAAGGCGGAGGGGGGACTGAAGCTTTCTTT
>TRBV9|many|TRBJ1-1|-
CASSVGPPGFAEAFF
TGTGCCAGCAGCGTTGGACCCCCGGGGTTCGCTGAAGCTTTCTTT
>TRBV7-8|-|TRBJ1-1|-
CASSLGQGISEAFF
TGTGCCAGCAGCTTAGGTCAGGGAATCTCTGAAGCTTTCTTT
>TRBV2|-|TRBJ2-3|-
CASRVADTQYF
TGTGCCAGCAGGGTCGCAGATACGCAGTATTTT
>TRBV5-1|-|TRBJ1-1|TRBD1
CASSLGGQVNTEAFF
TGCGCCAGCAGCTTGGGGGGACAGGTTAACACTGAAGCTTTCTTT
>TRBV25-1|few|TRBJ1-1|TRBD1
CASSENRGSTEAFF
TGTGCCAGCAGTGAGAACAGGGGAAGCACTGAAGCTTTCTTT
>TRBV28|many|TRBJ2-7|-
CASSQNSGEQYF
TGTGCCAGCAGCCAGAACAGCGGCGAGCAGTACTTC
>TRBV11-2|-|TRBJ2-3|-
CASSLLATTDTQYF
TGTGCCAGCAGCTTATTAGCCACCACAGATACGCAGTATTTT
>TRBV6-1|many|TRBJ1-6|-
CASSEDIISPLHF
TGTGCCAGCAGTGAAGATATTATTTCACCCCTCCACTTT
>TRBV5-5|-|TRBJ2-3|TRBD2
CASNYLSGGTDTQYF
TGTGCCAGCAACTATCTTAGCGGGGGTACGGATACGCAGTATTTT
>TRBV6-5|many|TRBJ1-1|TRBD1
CASSYGPGQGVRMNTEAFF
TGTGCCAGCAGTTACGGACCCGGACAGGGGGTTCGGATGAACACTGAAGCTTTCTTT
>TRBV20-1|many|TRBJ1-6|-
CSARDSGVFPDSPLHF
TGCAGTGCTAGAGATTCAGGGGTATTTCCCGATTCACCCCTCCACTTT
>TRBV6-5|-|TRBJ2-1|TRBD2
CASSYSGLAGGLDSEQFF
TGTGCCAGCAGTTACTCGGGACTAGCGGGGGGGCTAGACAGTGAGCAGTTCTTC
>TRBV7-9|-|TRBJ1-2|-
CASSRQFNYGYTF
TGTGCCAGCAGCCGACAGTTCAACTATGGCTACACCTTC
>TRBV6-5|many|TRBJ2-2|-
CASSKQGAGELFF
TGTGCCAGCAGTAAACAGGGCGCCGGGGAGCTGTTTTTT
>TRBV29-1|few|TRBJ1-4|-
CSVLSRIGQSTNEKLFF
TGCAGCGTGTTGAGCCGTATTGGACAGTCAACTAATGAAAAACTGTTTTTT
>TRBV5-5|many|TRBJ1-5|-
CASSSHDSNQPQHF
TGTGCCAGCAGCTCACATGATAGCAATCAGCCCCAGCATTTT
>TRBV18|many|TRBJ1-5|-
CASSSDREKPQHF
TGTGCCAGCTCATCAGACCGAGAGAAGCCCCAGCATTTT
>TRBV6-6|few|TRBJ2-7|-
CAGSSGPENEQYF
TGTGCCGGGTCGAGCGGACCGGAGAACGAGCAGTACTTC
>TRBV28|few|TRBJ2-3|-
CASSLRGISTDTQYF
TGTGCCAGCAGTTTAAGGGGGATATCCACAGATACGCAGTATTTT
>TRBV5-5|-|TRBJ2-4|TRBD1
CASSWTGGRGKNIQYF
TGTGCCAGCAGCTGGACAGGGGGGCGAGGCAAAAACATTCAGTACTTC
>TRBV7-2|-|TRBJ2-7|TRBD1
CASSLGRGPDEQYF
TGTGCCAGCAGCTTGGGCAGGGGGCCGGACGAGCAGTACTTC
>TRBV12-3/TRBV12-4|-|TRBJ1-1|-
CASSLNTPGVAEAFF
TGTGCCAGCAGTTTGAACACGCCGGGAGTCGCTGAAGCTTTCTTT
>TRBV20-1|many|TRBJ2-7|TRBD1
CSARMTSGTGVYEQYF
TGCAGTGCTAGAATGACGTCCGGGACAGGGGTCTACGAGCAGTACTTC
>TRBV20-1|few|TRBJ2-7|-
CSAPPRHRSSLYEQYF
TGCAGTGCCCCCCCGCGACATCGCAGCTCACTGTACGAGCAGTACTTC
>TRBV6-2/TRBV6-3|-|TRBJ2-3|TRBD2
CASSEGLATDTQYF
TGTGCCAGCAGCGAGGGACTAGCCACAGATACGCAGTATTTT
>TRBV7-9|many|TRBJ1-1|-
CASSPRTEAFF
TGTGCCAGCAGCCCTCGCACTGAAGCTTTCTTT
>TRBV10-3|few|TRBJ2-1|-
CAINRESSYNEQFF
TGTGCCATCAACAGGGAAAGCTCCTACAATGAGCAGTTCTTC
>TRBV6-5|many|TRBJ1-5|-
CASSRTGPNSYNQPQHF
TGTGCCAGCAGTCGAACAGGGCCGAACTCCTACAATCAGCCCCAGCATTTT
>TRBV5-1|many|TRBJ1-2|TRBD1
CASSSDRGTYGYTF
TGCGCCAGCAGCTCGGACAGGGGTACCTATGGCTACACCTTC
>TRBV3-1|many|TRBJ2-1|-
CASSQVRRQFF
TGTGCCAGCAGCCAAGTTCGCAGGCAGTTCTTC
>TRBV29-1|many|TRBJ2-7|-
CSVENIAYEQYF
TGCAGCGTTGAGAACATAGCCTACGAGCAGTACTTC
>TRBV6-5|many|TRBJ2-7|TRBD1
CASSQGTGDEQYF
TGTGCCAGCAGCCAGGGTACAGGGGACGAGCAGTACTTC
>TRBV5-1|many|TRBJ2-1|TRBD2
CASSPLAGGEYNEQFF
TGCGCCAGCAGCCCCCTAGCGGGGGGCGAGTACAATGAGCAGTTCTTC
>TRBV7-9|few|TRBJ2-7|TRBD2
CASSWTSGGSDQYF
TGTGCCAGCAGCTGGACTAGCGGGGGCTCCGACCAGTACTTC